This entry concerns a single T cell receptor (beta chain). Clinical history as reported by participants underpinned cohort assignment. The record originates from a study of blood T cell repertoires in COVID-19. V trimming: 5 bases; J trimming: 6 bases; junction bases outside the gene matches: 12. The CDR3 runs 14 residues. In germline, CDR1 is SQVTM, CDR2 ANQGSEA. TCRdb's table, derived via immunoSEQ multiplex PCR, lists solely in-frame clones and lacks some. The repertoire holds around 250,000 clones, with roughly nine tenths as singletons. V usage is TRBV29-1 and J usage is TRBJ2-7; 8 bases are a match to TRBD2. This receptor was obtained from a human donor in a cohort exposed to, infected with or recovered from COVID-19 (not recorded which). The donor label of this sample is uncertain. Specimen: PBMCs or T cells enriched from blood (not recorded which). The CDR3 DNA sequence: TGCAGCGTTACCCCCGGGCGAGCGGGGGTCGAGCAGTACTTC. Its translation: CSVTPGRAGVEQYF.